The source of this T cell receptor beta chain is a study of cytomegalovirus exposure and HLA in healthy donors. Study overall: Early on, a data release was issued that held approximately 92 million unique TCRs from HLA-typed donors.

Trimming removed 0 bases from V and 6 bases from J, with 15 bases in between. Germline V CDR1 and CDR2: SGHRS, YFSETQ. The CDR3 runs to 16 residues. The PCR had 60 Vbeta and 13 Jbeta primers. Clones were read by immunoSEQ multiplex PCR, and TCRdb kept only the in-frame ones, dropping some. Of under 150,000 clones in the sample, over 60% were seen once. The clonotype was recovered from a human donor in good health. Sequenced material: PBMCs. The V and J genes are TRBV5-1 and TRBJ2-2, with D maybe TRBD1 (6 bases). Here the CDR3 reads CASSLAGGEFPGELFF. The CDR3 nucleotides read TGCGCCAGCAGCTTGGCTGGGGGCGAGTTTCCCGGGGAGCTGTTTTTT.